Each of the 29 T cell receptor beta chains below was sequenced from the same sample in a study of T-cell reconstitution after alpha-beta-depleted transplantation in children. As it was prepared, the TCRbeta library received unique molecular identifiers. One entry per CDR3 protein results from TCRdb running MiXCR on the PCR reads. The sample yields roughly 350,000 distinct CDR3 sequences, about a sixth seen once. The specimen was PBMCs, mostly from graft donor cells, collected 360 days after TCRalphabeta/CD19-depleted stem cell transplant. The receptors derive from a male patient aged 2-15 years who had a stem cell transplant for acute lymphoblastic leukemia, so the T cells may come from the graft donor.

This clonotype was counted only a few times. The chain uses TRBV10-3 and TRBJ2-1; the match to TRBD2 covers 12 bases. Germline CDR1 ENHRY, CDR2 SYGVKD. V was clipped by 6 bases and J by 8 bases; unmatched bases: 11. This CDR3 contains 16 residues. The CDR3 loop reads CAIRPRLAGVLDEQFF. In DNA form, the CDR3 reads TGTGCCATCAGACCAAGACTAGCGGGAGTGCTGGATGAGCAGTTCTTC.

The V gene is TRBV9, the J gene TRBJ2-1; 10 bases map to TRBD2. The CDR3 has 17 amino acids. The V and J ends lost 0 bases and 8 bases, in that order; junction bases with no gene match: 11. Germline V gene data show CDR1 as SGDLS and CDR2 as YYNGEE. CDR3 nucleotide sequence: TGTGCCAGCAGCGTAGGTCCTAGCGGGAGATGGGGCGATGAGCAGTTCTTC. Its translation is CASSVGPSGRWGDEQFF.

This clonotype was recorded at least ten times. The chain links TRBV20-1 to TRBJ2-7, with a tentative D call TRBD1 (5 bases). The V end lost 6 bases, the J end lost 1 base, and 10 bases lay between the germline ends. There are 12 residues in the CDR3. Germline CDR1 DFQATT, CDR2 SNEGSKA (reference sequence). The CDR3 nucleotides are TGCAGTGCCCAGACAGATTCCTACGAGCAGTACTTC. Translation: CSAQTDSYEQYF.

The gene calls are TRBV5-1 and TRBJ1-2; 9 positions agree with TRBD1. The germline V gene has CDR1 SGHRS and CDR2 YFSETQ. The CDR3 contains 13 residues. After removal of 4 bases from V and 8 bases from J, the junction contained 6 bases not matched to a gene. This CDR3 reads CASSPGQGGGYTF. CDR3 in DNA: TGCGCCAGCAGCCCGGGACAGGGTGGCGGCTACACCTTC.

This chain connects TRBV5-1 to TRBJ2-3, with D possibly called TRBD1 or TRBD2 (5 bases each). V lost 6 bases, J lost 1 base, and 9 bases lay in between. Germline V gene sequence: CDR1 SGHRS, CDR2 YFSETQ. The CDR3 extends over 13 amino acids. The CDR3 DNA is TGCGCCAGCAACCGGGACCGCACAGATACGCAGTATTTT. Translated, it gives CASNRDRTDTQYF.

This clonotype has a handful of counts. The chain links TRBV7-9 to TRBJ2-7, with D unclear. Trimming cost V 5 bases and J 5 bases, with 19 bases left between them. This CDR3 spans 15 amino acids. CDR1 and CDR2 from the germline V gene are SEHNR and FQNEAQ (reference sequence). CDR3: CASSRPPAIGHEQYF. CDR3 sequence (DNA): TGTGCCAGCAGCCGACCCCCCGCAATTGGCCACGAGCAGTACTTC.

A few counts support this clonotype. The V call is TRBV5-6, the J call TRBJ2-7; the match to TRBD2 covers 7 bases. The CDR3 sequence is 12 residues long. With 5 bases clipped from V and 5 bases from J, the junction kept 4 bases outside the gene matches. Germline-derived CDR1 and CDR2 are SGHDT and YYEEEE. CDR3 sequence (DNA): TGTGCCAGCAGAAAAGGGAGGGACGAGCAGTACTTC. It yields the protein CASRKGRDEQYF.

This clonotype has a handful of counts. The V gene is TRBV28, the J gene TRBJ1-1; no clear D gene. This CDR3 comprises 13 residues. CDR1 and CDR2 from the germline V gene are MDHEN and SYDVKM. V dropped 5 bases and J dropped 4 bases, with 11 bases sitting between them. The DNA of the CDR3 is TGTGCCAGCAGTGCACTGGCGGGCACTGAAGCTTTCTTT. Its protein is CASSALAGTEAFF.

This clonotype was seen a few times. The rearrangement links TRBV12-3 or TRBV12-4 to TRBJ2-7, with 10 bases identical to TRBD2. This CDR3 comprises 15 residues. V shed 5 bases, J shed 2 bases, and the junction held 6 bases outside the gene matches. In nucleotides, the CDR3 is TGTGCCAGCAGTATCGGGACTAGCGCGGCCTACGAGCAGTACTTC. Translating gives CASSIGTSAAYEQYF.

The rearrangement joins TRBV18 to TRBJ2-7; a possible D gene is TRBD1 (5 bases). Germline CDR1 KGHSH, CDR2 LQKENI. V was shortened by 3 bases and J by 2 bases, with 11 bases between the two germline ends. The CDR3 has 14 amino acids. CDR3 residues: CASSPGRVPYEQYF. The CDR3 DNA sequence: TGTGCCAGCTCACCGGGGCGTGTTCCCTACGAGCAGTACTTC.

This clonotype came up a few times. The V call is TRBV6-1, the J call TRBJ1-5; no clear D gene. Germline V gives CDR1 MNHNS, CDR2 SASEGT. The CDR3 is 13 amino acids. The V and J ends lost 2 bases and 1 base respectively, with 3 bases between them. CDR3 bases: TGTGCCAGCAGTGAACCGAGCAATCAGCCCCAGCATTTT. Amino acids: CASSEPSNQPQHF.

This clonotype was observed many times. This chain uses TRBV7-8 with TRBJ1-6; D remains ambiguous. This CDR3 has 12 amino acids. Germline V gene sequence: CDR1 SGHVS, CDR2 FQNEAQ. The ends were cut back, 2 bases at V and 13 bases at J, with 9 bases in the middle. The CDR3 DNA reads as TGTGCCAGCAGCTTATCCCCTTCCCCCCTCCACTTT. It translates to CASSLSPSPLHF. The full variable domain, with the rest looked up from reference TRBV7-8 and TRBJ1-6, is GAGVSQSPRYKVAKRGQDVALRCDPISGHVSLFWYQQALGQGPEFLTYFQNEAQLDKSGLPSDRFFAERPEGSVSTLKIQRTQQEDSAVYLCASSLSPSPLHFGNGTRLTVT.

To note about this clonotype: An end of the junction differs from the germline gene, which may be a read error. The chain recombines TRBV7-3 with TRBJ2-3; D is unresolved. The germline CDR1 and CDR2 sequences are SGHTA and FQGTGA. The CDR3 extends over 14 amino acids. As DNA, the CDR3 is TGTGCCAGCAGCTTAACGGGAAGCAGAGATACGCAGTATTTT. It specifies CASSLTGSRDTQYF.

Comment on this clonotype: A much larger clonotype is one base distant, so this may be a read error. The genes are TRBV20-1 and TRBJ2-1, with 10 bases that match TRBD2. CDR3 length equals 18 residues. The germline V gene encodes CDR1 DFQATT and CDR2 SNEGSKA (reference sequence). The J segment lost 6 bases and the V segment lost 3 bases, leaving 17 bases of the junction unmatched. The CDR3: CSASGLAGVNMGGNEQFF. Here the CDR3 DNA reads TGCAGTGCTAGCGGGCTAGCGGGAGTAAACATGGGGGGCAATGAGCAGTTCTTC.

CDR3 residues: CASSVAGGPGNEQFF. The DNA of the CDR3 is TGTGCCAGCAGCGTAGCGGGAGGGCCGGGGAATGAGCAGTTCTTC. This sequence joins TRBV9 and TRBJ2-1, with 8 nucleotides matching TRBD2. The CDR3 is made up of 15 amino acids. Germline V CDR1 and CDR2: SGDLS, YYNGEE. V lost 0 bases, J lost 7 bases, and 6 bases stayed unmatched. Variable domain in full (rest from reference TRBV9 and TRBJ2-1): DSGVTQTPKHLITATGQRVTLRCSPRSGDLSVYWYQQSLDQGLQFLIQYYNGEERAKGNILERFSAQQFPDLHSELNLSSLELGDSALYFCASSVAGGPGNEQFFGPGTRLTVL.

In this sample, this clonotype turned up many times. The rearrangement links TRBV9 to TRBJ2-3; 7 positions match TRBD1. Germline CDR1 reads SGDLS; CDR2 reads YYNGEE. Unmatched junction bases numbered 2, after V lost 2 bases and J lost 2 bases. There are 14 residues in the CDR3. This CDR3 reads CASSVGTATDTQYF. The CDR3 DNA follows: TGTGCCAGCAGCGTCGGGACAGCCACAGATACGCAGTATTTT.

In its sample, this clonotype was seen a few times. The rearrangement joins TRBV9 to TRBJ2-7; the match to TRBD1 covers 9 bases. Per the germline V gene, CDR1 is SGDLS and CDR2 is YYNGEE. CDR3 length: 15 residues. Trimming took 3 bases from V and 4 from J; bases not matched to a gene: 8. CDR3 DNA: TGTGCCAGCAGCGCTTCCGGGACAGGGTGGTACGAGCAGTACTTC. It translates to CASSASGTGWYEQYF.

CDR3: CASSFPIGLSGSLSILNEQFF. CDR3 in DNA: TGTGCCAGCAGTTTCCCGATCGGCCTAAGCGGCTCCCTCTCGATCCTCAATGAGCAGTTCTTC. The chain joins TRBV28 to TRBJ2-1; TRBD2 might be the D (5 bases). This CDR3 has 21 residues. Germline CDR1 is MDHEN and CDR2 is SYDVKM. Trimming took off 3 bases at V and 6 bases at J, with 33 bases between the two ends.

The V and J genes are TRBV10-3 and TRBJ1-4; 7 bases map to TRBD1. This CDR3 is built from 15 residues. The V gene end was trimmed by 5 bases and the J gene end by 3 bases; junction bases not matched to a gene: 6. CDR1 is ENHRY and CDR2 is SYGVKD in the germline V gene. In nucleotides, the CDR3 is TGTGCCATCAGTTCAACAGGGGAGCCTAATGAAAAACTGTTTTTT. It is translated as CAISSTGEPNEKLFF.

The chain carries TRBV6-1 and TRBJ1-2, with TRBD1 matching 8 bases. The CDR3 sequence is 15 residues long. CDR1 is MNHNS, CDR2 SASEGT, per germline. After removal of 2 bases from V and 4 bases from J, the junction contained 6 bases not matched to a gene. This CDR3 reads CASSEPSTGAYGYTF. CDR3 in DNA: TGTGCCAGCAGTGAACCCTCGACAGGGGCCTATGGCTACACCTTC.

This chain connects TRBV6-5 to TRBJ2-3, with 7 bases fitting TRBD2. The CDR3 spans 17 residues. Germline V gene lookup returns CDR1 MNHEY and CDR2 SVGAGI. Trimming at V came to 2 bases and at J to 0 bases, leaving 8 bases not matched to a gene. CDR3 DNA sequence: TGTGCCAGCAGTTACGGGGCGGGAGTCTCTAGCACAGATACGCAGTATTTT. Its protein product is CASSYGAGVSSTDTQYF.

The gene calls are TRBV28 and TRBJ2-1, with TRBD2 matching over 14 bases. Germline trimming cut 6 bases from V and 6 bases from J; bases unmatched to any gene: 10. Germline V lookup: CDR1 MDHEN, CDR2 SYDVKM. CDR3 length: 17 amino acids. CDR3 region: CASSPGLAGAAPNEQFF. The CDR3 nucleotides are TGTGCCAGCAGCCCGGGACTAGCGGGAGCTGCGCCCAATGAGCAGTTCTTC.

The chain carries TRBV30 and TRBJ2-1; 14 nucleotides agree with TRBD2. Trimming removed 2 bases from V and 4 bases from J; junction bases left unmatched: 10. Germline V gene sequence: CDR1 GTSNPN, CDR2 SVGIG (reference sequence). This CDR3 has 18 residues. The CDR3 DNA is TGTGCCTGGAGTAAGGCGACTAGCGGGAGGGCCGGGTACAATGAGCAGTTCTTC. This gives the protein CAWSKATSGRAGYNEQFF.

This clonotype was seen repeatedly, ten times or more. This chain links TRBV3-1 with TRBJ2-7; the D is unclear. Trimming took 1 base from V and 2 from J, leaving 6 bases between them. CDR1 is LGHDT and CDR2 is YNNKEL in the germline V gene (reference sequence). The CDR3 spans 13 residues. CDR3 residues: CASSQVPPYEQYF. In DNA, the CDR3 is TGTGCCAGCAGCCAAGTCCCCCCCTACGAGCAGTACTTC.

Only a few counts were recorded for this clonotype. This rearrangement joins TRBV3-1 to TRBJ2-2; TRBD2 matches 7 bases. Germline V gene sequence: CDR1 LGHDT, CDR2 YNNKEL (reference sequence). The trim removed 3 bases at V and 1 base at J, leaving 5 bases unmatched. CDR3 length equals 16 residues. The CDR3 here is CASSHRGSGNTGELFF. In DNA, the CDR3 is TGTGCCAGCAGCCATCGCGGGAGTGGGAACACCGGGGAGCTGTTTTTT.

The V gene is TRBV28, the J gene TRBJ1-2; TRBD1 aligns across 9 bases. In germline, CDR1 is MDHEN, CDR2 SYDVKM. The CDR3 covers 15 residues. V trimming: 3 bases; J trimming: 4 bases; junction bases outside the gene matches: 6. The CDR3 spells CASSFADRGVYGYTF. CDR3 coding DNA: TGTGCCAGCAGTTTTGCGGACAGGGGAGTCTATGGCTACACCTTC.

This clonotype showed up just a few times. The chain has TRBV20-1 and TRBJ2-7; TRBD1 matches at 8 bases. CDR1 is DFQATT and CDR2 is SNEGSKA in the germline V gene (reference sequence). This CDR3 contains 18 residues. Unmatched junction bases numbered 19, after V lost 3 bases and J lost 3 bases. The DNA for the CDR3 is TGCAGTGCTAGGTTAGCTAGCCGCCAGACAGGGGTACACTACGAGCAGTACTTC. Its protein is CSARLASRQTGVHYEQYF.

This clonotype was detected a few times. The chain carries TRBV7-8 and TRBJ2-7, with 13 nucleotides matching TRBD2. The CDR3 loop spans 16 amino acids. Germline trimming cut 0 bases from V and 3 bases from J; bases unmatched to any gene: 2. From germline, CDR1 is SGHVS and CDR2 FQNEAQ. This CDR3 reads CASSLAGLAGVYEQYF. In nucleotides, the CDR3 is TGTGCCAGCAGCTTAGCCGGACTAGCGGGGGTCTACGAGCAGTACTTC.

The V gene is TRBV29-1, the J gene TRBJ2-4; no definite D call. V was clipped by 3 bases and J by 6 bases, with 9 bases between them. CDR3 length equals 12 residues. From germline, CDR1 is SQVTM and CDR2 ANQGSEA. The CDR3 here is CSVDGGLNIQYF. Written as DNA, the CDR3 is TGCAGCGTTGACGGCGGTTTAAACATTCAGTACTTC.